A selection of T cell receptor beta chains follows, all from one sample in a study of cytomegalovirus exposure and HLA in healthy donors. The table came from immunoSEQ multiplex PCR; TCRdb's copy has only in-frame clones and leaves some out. The sample contains about 140,000 clones, less than 80% of which appear only once. Sequencing was carried out using PBMCs. These receptors were taken from a woman between 45 and 60 years old in good health and CMV-seropositive. The CDR3 runs from the conserved cysteine through the conserved F or W. Fields, in order: J gene, clone size, V gene, D gene, CDR3 protein, CDR3 DNA. The D gene is left open where the match is weak. Expanded clones are given a class, and other clones once, few, many or no size at all.

>TRBJ1-6|-|TRBV5-1|-
CASSFRVGNSPLHF
TGCGCCAGCAGCTTTCGGGTCGGGAATTCACCCCTCCACTTT
>TRBJ2-2|-|TRBV28|-
CASSLNRAGAGELFF
TGTGCCAGCAGTTTAAACAGGGCTGGAGCCGGGGAGCTGTTTTTT
>TRBJ1-5|-|TRBV4-3|-
CASSQDLAWGDQPQHF
TGCGCCAGCAGCCAAGATCTGGCGTGGGGGGATCAGCCCCAGCATTTT
>TRBJ1-1|once|TRBV4-1|-
CASSQVPRGTLLTEAFF
TGCGCCAGCAGCCAAGTTCCCAGAGGGACTTTGCTCACTGAAGCTTTCTTT
>TRBJ2-3|-|TRBV7-2|-
CASSPMNRDTQYF
TGTGCCAGCAGCCCTATGAACAGGGATACGCAGTATTTT
>TRBJ1-5|-|TRBV21-1|-
CASSRVGEGEANQPQHF
TGTGCCAGCAGCAGAGTAGGCGAGGGCGAGGCCAATCAGCCCCAGCATTTT
>TRBJ2-7|once|TRBV4-1|-
CASSLTEAYEQYF
TGCGCCAGCAGCCTGACTGAAGCCTACGAGCAGTACTTC
>TRBJ2-7|-|TRBV5-6|-
CASSLAAGPTYEQYF
TGTGCCAGCAGCTTGGCTGCGGGACCGACCTACGAGCAGTACTTC
>TRBJ2-7|-|TRBV5-1|-
CASSQDYEQYF
TGCGCCAGCAGCCAGGATTACGAGCAGTACTTC
>TRBJ2-7|few|TRBV29-1|-
CSVLRGGVAAEQYF
TGCAGCGTTCTACGCGGCGGGGTGGCGGCCGAGCAGTACTTC